This T cell receptor beta chain was identified during a study of shared clonotypes between healthy human individuals. Across the whole study: A donor's plate count was three for CD4 naive and three for CD4 memory; CD8 naive had two and CD8 memory one. The study's findings and limits: Of the naive CD4 clonotypes, 4% to 5% were shared across a handful of donors.

CD45RO-negative cells were positively selected for CCR7, leaving out terminally differentiated effector memory CD45RA+ cells. The CDR3 has 12 amino acids. Trimming removed 8 bases from V and 5 bases from J, with 12 bases in between. Germline loops: CDR1 SNHLY, CDR2 FYNNEI. Of note for this clone: Its target is not known.

Produced via immunoSEQ multiplex PCR; TCRdb's table is partial and in-frame only. The table records about 2 million clones, about 95% of them present only once. What was sequenced was naive CD8+ T cells sorted from blood. The TCR comes from a man between 18 and 35 years old in good health. The chain uses TRBV2 and TRBJ2-5, with D possibly being TRBD2 (5 bases). DNA for the CDR3: TGTGCCAGCCTTCGGGGTCCGGAGACCCAGTACTTC. Translation: CASLRGPETQYF.